Listed here are 27 T cell receptor beta chains from one sample, sequenced in a study of type 1 and type 2 diabetes patients (dated by TCRdb to about 2016). Sequencing used an Illumina MiSeq. For TCRbeta CDR3 amplification, the template was genomic DNA taken from the sorted T cell subsets. The TCRbeta CDR3 region was amplified by multiplex PCR using 30 forward and 13 reverse primers. TCRdb's own reprocessing of the public reads used fastp at Q25 and MiXCR and kept productive beta chains. Identical CDR3 proteins give one entry, which carries the most common genes and DNA. For this sample there are 250,000 to 300,000 distinct CDR3 sequences; around 47% appear just once. The top ten clones comprise roughly 13% of the sample. Sequenced input: peripheral blood mononuclear cells (PBMCs). The receptors derive from a man between 18 and 29 years old with type 2 diabetes.

This rearrangement joins TRBV20-1 to TRBJ2-7; 13 bases match TRBD2. The V segment lost 3 bases and the J segment 4 bases; nucleotides outside the gene matches: 3. Germline CDR1 is DFQATT and CDR2 is SNEGSKA (reference sequence). The CDR3 is 14 residues long. CDR3 residues: CSARGLAGRYEQYF. CDR3 DNA: TGCAGTGCTAGGGGACTAGCGGGAAGATACGAGCAGTACTTC.

This clonotype was seen more than once but under ten times. The CDR3 region is CASSQRAGKYEQYF. The CDR3 coding sequence is TGTGCCAGCAGTCAACGTGCCGGCAAATACGAGCAGTACTTC. The chain joins TRBV6-6 to TRBJ2-7; no firm D call. Germline values: CDR1 MNHNY, CDR2 SVGAGI (reference sequence). Trimming stripped 5 bases from V and 4 bases from J, with 15 bases between. The CDR3 is made up of 14 amino acids.

The chain employs TRBV7-9 and TRBJ1-1, with D possibly matching TRBD1 (5 bases). The germline V gene has CDR1 SEHNR and CDR2 FQNEAQ (reference sequence). V lost 5 bases to trimming and J lost 6 bases, with 19 bases between them. The CDR3 has 15 amino acids. The DNA of the CDR3 is TGTGCCAGCAGCACCCGGGACCCCAAGGAGCCTGAAGCTTTCTTT. It translates to CASSTRDPKEPEAFF.

This clonotype has only a few counts. This chain uses TRBV10-3 with TRBJ1-2, with D unclear. Germline V CDR1 and CDR2: ENHRY, SYGVKD. V lost 0 bases and J 7 bases, leaving 6 bases between the germline ends. The CDR3 has 12 amino acids. CDR3 region: CAISESTPGYTF. CDR3 nucleotide sequence: TGTGCCATCAGTGAGTCAACCCCTGGCTACACCTTC.

This chain uses TRBV28 with TRBJ1-2, with D possibly matching TRBD1 (5 bases). The germline V gene encodes CDR1 MDHEN and CDR2 SYDVKM. CDR3 size: 15 residues. Trimming pared 1 base from V and 8 bases from J, leaving 17 bases between. The CDR3 DNA reads TGTGCCAGCAGTTTATTAGGGGAGGTCGGAAAAGGCTACACCTTC. This translates into CASSLLGEVGKGYTF.

This chain joins TRBV20-1 and TRBJ2-7, with TRBD2 identical over 10 bases. The ends lost 6 bases at V and 6 bases at J; junction bases unmatched: 17. Germline loops: CDR1 DFQATT, CDR2 SNEGSKA (reference sequence). This CDR3 contains 16 residues. This CDR3 is CSAWRVGTSDTLEQYF. The CDR3 nucleotides are TGCAGTGCCTGGAGGGTGGGGACTAGCGACACTCTCGAGCAGTACTTC.

The chain has TRBV15 and TRBJ2-7; D remains ambiguous. The V end lost 1 base, the J end lost 2 bases, and 9 bases lay between the germline ends. The CDR3 is 14 residues long. Germline values: CDR1 LNHNV, CDR2 YYDKDF (reference sequence). In DNA, the CDR3 is TGTGCCACCAGCAGAGGGACGGACCCCTACGAGCAGTACTTC. This codes for CATSRGTDPYEQYF.

The chain links TRBV6-1 to TRBJ1-1; weak D call: TRBD1 (6 bases). Trimming shortened V by 2 bases and J by 0 bases, and 10 bases separated the two germline ends. There are 15 residues in the CDR3. The germline V gene has CDR1 MNHNS and CDR2 SASEGT. The CDR3 spells CASSETGLLNTEAFF. The CDR3 bases are TGTGCCAGCAGTGAAACAGGGCTCTTGAACACTGAAGCTTTCTTT.

This clonotype was counted a few times. This chain connects TRBV15 to TRBJ1-2, with D unresolved. This CDR3 is 14 amino acids long. Trimming removed 0 bases at V and 3 bases at J, with 8 bases between. Germline loops: CDR1 LNHNV, CDR2 YYDKDF (reference sequence). CDR3 in DNA: TGTGCCACCAGCAGAGAGCCAGACGACTATGGCTACACCTTC. Translation: CATSREPDDYGYTF.

This chain connects TRBV10-3 to TRBJ2-3; TRBD2 agrees at 9 bases. The CDR3 contains 17 residues. With 0 bases clipped from V and 3 bases from J, the junction kept 7 bases outside the gene matches. CDR1 is ENHRY and CDR2 is SYGVKD in the germline V gene. Written as DNA, the CDR3 is TGTGCCATCAGTGAGTCTTACGCGGGGGGGGGTACAGATACGCAGTATTTT. It codes for CAISESYAGGGTDTQYF.

The V and J genes are TRBV2 and TRBJ1-1; D unclear. This CDR3 comprises 12 residues. V was trimmed by 8 bases and J by 2 bases, leaving 9 bases between them. Germline loops: CDR1 SNHLY, CDR2 FYNNEI. The CDR3: CASPRPNTEAFF. The CDR3 coding sequence is TGTGCCAGCCCGAGGCCAAACACTGAAGCTTTCTTT.

There are a few counts of this clonotype. J is TRBJ1-6 and V is TRBV12-3 or TRBV12-4; no clear D. CDR3 length: 15 amino acids. With 4 bases removed from V and 7 bases from J, the gap between germline ends came to 14 bases. This chain's CDR3 is CASSSLFAPNSPLHF. The CDR3 DNA sequence: TGTGCCAGCAGTTCCCTCTTCGCCCCCAATTCACCCCTCCACTTT.

This clonotype was seen only once. The chain carries TRBV19 and TRBJ1-4; D unresolved. The CDR3 sequence is 15 residues long. With 9 bases removed from V and 3 bases from J, the gap between germline ends came to 17 bases. CDR1 is LNHDA and CDR2 is SQIVND in the germline V gene (reference sequence). The CDR3 spells CASSPHSYSNEKLFF. The CDR3 nucleotides are TGTGCCAGCAGTCCCCACAGCTATTCTAATGAAAAACTGTTTTTT.

The chain combines TRBV30 with TRBJ2-1; no clear D. The CDR3 contains 13 residues. V dropped 0 bases and J dropped 8 bases, with 11 bases sitting between them. Germline V gene sequence: CDR1 GTSNPN, CDR2 SVGIG (reference sequence). CDR3 bases: TGTGCCTGGAGTGTAGTAAGTGGGTATGAGCAGTTCTTC. The encoded protein is CAWSVVSGYEQFF.

This clonotype was counted only a few times. The chain combines TRBV30 with TRBJ2-6, with D possibly being TRBD1 or TRBD2 (5 bases each). The ends were cut back, 5 bases at V and 0 bases at J, with 14 bases in the middle. The CDR3 has 16 amino acids. Germline values: CDR1 GTSNPN, CDR2 SVGIG (reference sequence). CDR3 amino acids: CAWGEGWSSGANVLTF. The CDR3 nucleotides are TGTGCCTGGGGTGAGGGGTGGAGCTCTGGGGCCAACGTCCTGACTTTC. The complete variable domain, with remaining parts taken from reference TRBV30 and TRBJ2-6, reads SQTIHQWPATLVQPVGSPLSLECTVEGTSNPNLYWYRQAAGRGLQLLFYSVGIGQISSEVPQNLSASRPQDRQFILSSKKLLLSDSGFYLCAWGEGWSSGANVLTFGAGSRLTVL.

This clonotype has ten or more counts. The rearrangement uses TRBV14 and TRBJ1-1, with unresolved D. The CDR3 sequence is 15 residues long. Germline V CDR1 and CDR2: SGHDN, FVKESK. Trimming cost V 4 bases and J 4 bases, with 16 bases left between them. CDR3 loop: CASSLLVAGGTEAFF. CDR3 coding DNA: TGTGCCAGCAGCCTCCTCGTCGCAGGCGGCACTGAAGCTTTCTTT.

The rearrangement uses TRBV5-6 and TRBJ1-4; 8 nucleotides align to TRBD1. The germline V gene encodes CDR1 SGHDT and CDR2 YYEEEE. Losses at the gene ends were 5 bases for V and 8 bases for J; bases not matched to a gene: 8. The CDR3 contains 14 residues. CDR3 nucleotide sequence: TGTGCCAGCAGACCATTAACAGGGGGAGAAAAACTGTTTTTT. Translation gives CASRPLTGGEKLFF.

As concerns this clonotype: Because the CDR3's place on the DNA is in doubt, the DNA is left out and the CDR3 is given as listed by TCRdb. The chain couples TRBV20-1 to TRBJ1-5; the DNA was not used to check the table's D call, TRBD1. Per germline, CDR1 DFQATT and CDR2 SNEGSKA (reference sequence). The CDR3 is 22 residues long, counting both termini. The CDR3 region is CSARMDIQYFGAGTAEYPPQHF.

The CDR3 nucleotides are TGTGCCAGCAGCGTAGGAAAGGGCCGGGTTGGTTGGGAGACCCAGTACTTC. Its protein product is CASSVGKGRVGWETQYF. The chain has TRBV9 and TRBJ2-5; D unclear. Germline loops: CDR1 SGDLS, CDR2 YYNGEE. Trimming cost V 0 bases and J 5 bases, with 20 bases left between them. The CDR3 runs 17 residues.

Written as DNA, the CDR3 is TGCGCCAGCAGCTTGGCCCAGGGAGGCAGCGGGGCCAACGTCCTGACTTTC. It is translated as CASSLAQGGSGANVLTF. The genes are TRBV5-1 and TRBJ2-6; the D gene is possibly TRBD2 (6 bases). V lost 0 bases to trimming and J lost 4 bases, with 14 bases between them. Looked up from germline, CDR1 is SGHRS and CDR2 is YFSETQ. This CDR3 comprises 17 residues.

V and J are TRBV19 and TRBJ2-2; D gene unclear. Germline CDR1 and CDR2: LNHDA and SQIVND (reference sequence). The CDR3 length is 14 residues. V lost 7 bases and J 5 bases, leaving 14 bases between the germline ends. The chain's CDR3 is CASNLGLVTGELFF. Here the CDR3 DNA reads TGTGCCAGTAACCTAGGGTTAGTGACCGGGGAGCTGTTTTTT.

This clonotype appeared a few times. DNA of the CDR3: TGCAGCGTTGTCTCGGGTGGGGAGACCCAGTACTTC. Translating gives CSVVSGGETQYF. The rearrangement joins TRBV29-1 to TRBJ2-5; D is unresolved. The length of the CDR3 is 12 residues. Germline-derived CDR1 and CDR2 are SQVTM and ANQGSEA. The germline V and J ends were trimmed by 4 bases and 5 bases, with 11 bases remaining between them.

This clonotype showed up many times. The V call is TRBV25-1, the J call TRBJ2-7, with a weak D call TRBD1 (6 bases). V lost 5 bases, J lost 6 bases, and 8 bases lay in between. From germline, CDR1 is MGHDK and CDR2 SYGVNS. This CDR3 has 11 amino acids. The CDR3 bases are TGTGCCAGCAGTAAGGGGGTCGAGCAGTACTTC. This encodes CASSKGVEQYF.

The chain carries TRBV12-3 or TRBV12-4 and TRBJ2-5, with 7 positions matching TRBD1. The V gene end was trimmed by 7 bases and the J gene end by 4 bases; junction bases not matched to a gene: 12. This CDR3 is built from 15 residues. The CDR3 DNA reads TGTGCCAGCAACCGCCGAACAACAGGGGTAGAGACCCAGTACTTC. Protein: CASNRRTTGVETQYF.

CDR3 loop: CSARDSRGNYGYTF. The CDR3 DNA sequence: TGCAGTGCTAGAGATTCGAGGGGCAACTATGGCTACACCTTC. The chain carries TRBV20-1 and TRBJ1-2, with D maybe TRBD1 (5 bases). The CDR3 spans 14 residues. Germline values: CDR1 DFQATT, CDR2 SNEGSKA (reference sequence). The V and J ends lost 0 bases and 2 bases respectively, with 10 bases between them.

The chain has TRBV4-1 and TRBJ2-7, with D perhaps given as TRBD1 or TRBD2 (5 bases each). The CDR3 spans 18 residues. The V end was cut by 3 bases, the J end by 5 bases, with 26 bases between. Germline V gene data show CDR1 as MGHRA and CDR2 as YSYEKL. The CDR3 reads CASSQSSHDRGWSDEQYF. CDR3 nucleotides: TGCGCCAGCAGCCAGTCATCCCACGACCGGGGCTGGTCTGACGAGCAGTACTTC.

The V and J genes are TRBV6-5 and TRBJ1-1, with 8 bases identical to TRBD1. This CDR3 has 14 residues. Germline V gene sequence: CDR1 MNHEY, CDR2 SVGAGI. J gave up 7 bases and V 6 bases, and 10 bases lay outside the gene matches. CDR3 residues: CASSGWTGTNEAFF. The CDR3 coding sequence is TGTGCCAGCAGCGGTTGGACAGGGACAAATGAAGCTTTCTTT.